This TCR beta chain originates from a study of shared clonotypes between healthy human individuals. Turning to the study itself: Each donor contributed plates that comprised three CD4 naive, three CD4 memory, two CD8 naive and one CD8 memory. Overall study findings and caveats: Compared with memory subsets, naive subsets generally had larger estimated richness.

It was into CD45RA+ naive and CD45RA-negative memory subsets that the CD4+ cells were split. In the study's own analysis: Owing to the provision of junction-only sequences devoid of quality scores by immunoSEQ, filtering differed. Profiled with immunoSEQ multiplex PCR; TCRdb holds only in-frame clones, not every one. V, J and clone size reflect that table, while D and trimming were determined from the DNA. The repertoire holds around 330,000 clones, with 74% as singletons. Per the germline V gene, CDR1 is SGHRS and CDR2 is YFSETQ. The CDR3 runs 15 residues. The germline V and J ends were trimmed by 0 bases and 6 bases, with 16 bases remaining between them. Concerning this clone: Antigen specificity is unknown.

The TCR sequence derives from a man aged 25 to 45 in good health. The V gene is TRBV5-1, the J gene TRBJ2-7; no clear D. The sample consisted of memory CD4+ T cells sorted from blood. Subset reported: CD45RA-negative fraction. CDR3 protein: CASSLEAAVVREQYF. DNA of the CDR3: TGCGCCAGCAGCTTGGAGGCAGCAGTGGTCCGCGAGCAGTACTTC.